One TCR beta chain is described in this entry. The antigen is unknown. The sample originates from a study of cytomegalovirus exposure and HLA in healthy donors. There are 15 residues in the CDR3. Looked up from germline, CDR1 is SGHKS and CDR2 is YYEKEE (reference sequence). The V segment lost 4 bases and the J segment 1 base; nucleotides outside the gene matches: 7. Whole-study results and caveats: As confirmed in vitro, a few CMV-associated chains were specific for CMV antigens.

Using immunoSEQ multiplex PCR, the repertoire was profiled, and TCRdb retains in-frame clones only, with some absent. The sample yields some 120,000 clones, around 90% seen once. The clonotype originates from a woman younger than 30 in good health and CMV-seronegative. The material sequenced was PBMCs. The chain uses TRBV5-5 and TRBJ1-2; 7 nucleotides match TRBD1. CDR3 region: CASSPDRAFNYGYTF. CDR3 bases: TGTGCCAGCAGCCCAGACAGGGCCTTTAACTATGGCTACACCTTC.